One and the same sample provided the 15 T cell receptor beta chains below, sequenced in a study of T cells after yellow fever vaccination. TCRdb passed the 5' RACE reads through MiXCR, listing each CDR3 protein once. This repertoire shows a few hundred thousand distinct CDR3 sequences, about 19% found once; its top ten account for more than 13%. The source was PBMCs, collected 15 days after the yellow fever booster vaccination. These receptors were taken from a man aged 25-45 years who received the YFV17D yellow fever vaccine.

The genes are TRBV12-3 or TRBV12-4 and TRBJ2-1, with 10 bases that match TRBD1. CDR3 length: 15 amino acids. With 5 bases clipped from V and 8 bases from J, the junction kept 9 bases outside the gene matches. DNA for the CDR3: TGTGCCAGCAGTGCCGGGACAGGGGCTGTGGATGAGCAGTTCTTC. Translation: CASSAGTGAVDEQFF.

This clonotype was found a few times. V gene TRBV21-1 combines with J gene TRBJ2-7; TRBD1 was called by the table and not checked on the DNA. TRBV21-1 is assigned pseudogene status. The CDR3 runs to 18 residues. The CDR3 reads CASSKWRLDRASSYEQYF. The CDR3, as DNA: TGTGCCAGCAGCAAATGGAGGCTGGACAGGGCAAGCTCCTACGAGCAGTACTTC.

This clonotype was recorded a few times. CDR3 coding DNA: TGTGCCAGCAGCCAAGATCTCCGGAGTTTCTATGGCTACACCTTC. This sequence encodes CASSQDLRSFYGYTF. This sequence joins TRBV3-1 and TRBJ1-2; no clear D gene. The V end was cut by 0 bases, the J end by 4 bases, with 12 bases between. The CDR3 covers 15 residues. CDR1 LGHDT and CDR2 YNNKEL come from the germline V gene (reference sequence).

V is TRBV9 and J is TRBJ2-2; no firm D call. V lost 3 bases to trimming and J lost 2 bases, with 14 bases between them. Looked up from germline, CDR1 is SGDLS and CDR2 is YYNGEE. This CDR3 has 16 amino acids. The CDR3 nucleotides read TGTGCCAGCAGCGCTGCAGGCCGATTTAACACCGGGGAGCTGTTTTTT. This codes for CASSAAGRFNTGELFF.

The chain joins TRBV30 to TRBJ2-2; the match to TRBD2 covers 14 bases. The CDR3 extends over 16 amino acids. Germline loops: CDR1 GTSNPN, CDR2 SVGIG (reference sequence). V trimming: 3 bases; J trimming: 6 bases; junction bases outside the gene matches: 6. CDR3 DNA sequence: TGTGCCTGGAGAGCCGGACTAGCGGGAGGTCCCGGGGAGCTGTTTTTT. Protein product: CAWRAGLAGGPGELFF.

The chain has TRBV20-1 and TRBJ2-7, with a tentative D call TRBD2 (6 bases). The germline V and J ends were trimmed by 5 bases and 0 bases, with 14 bases remaining between them. There are 14 residues in the CDR3. The V gene's germline CDR1 is DFQATT and CDR2 SNEGSKA (reference sequence). As DNA, the CDR3 is TGCAGTGCTCCCCTCGGGGGTCACTCCTACGAGCAGTACTTC. It translates to CSAPLGGHSYEQYF.

This chain uses TRBV6-1 with TRBJ1-1; unclear D gene. Germline-derived CDR1 and CDR2 are MNHNS and SASEGT. V shed 6 bases and J shed 1 base, with 9 bases lying between them. This CDR3 comprises 13 residues. CDR3 in DNA: TGTGCCAGCAGGAACAGACCGAACACTGAAGCTTTCTTT. Translating it yields CASRNRPNTEAFF.

The rearrangement joins TRBV7-3 to TRBJ2-1, with TRBD2 matching 12 bases. The junction had 17 bases not matched to a gene; V was cut back by 5 bases and J by 6 bases. The CDR3 extends over 19 amino acids. Germline V gives CDR1 SGHTA, CDR2 FQGTGA. The CDR3 coding sequence is TGTGCCAGCAGCCTACTTCTAGCGGGAGGGGACCCATTAACCAATGAGCAGTTCTTC. Its protein product is CASSLLLAGGDPLTNEQFF.

The rearrangement uses TRBV19 and TRBJ2-5, with D unresolved. V gave up 5 bases and J gave up 2 bases, with 12 bases separating them. CDR1 and CDR2 from the germline V gene are LNHDA and SQIVND (reference sequence). The CDR3 runs to 14 residues. The DNA of the CDR3 is TGTGCCAGTAGTGACCGGAAAACTCAAGAGACCCAGTACTTC. Translating gives CASSDRKTQETQYF. The complete variable domain, with remaining parts taken from reference TRBV19 and TRBJ2-5, reads DGGITQSPKYLFRKEGQNVTLSCEQNLNHDAMYWYRQDPGQGLRLIYYSQIVNDFQKGDIAEGYSVSREKKESFPLTVTSAQKNPTAFYLCASSDRKTQETQYFGPGTRLLVL.

The rearrangement joins TRBV7-3 to TRBJ2-3; 11 bases match TRBD2. V trimming: 2 bases; J trimming: 1 base; junction bases outside the gene matches: 14. The germline V gene has CDR1 SGHTA and CDR2 FQGTGA. CDR3 length: 20 amino acids. The CDR3 bases are TGTGCCAGCAGCTTATACGGGACGACTAGCGGGAAGGGGCGCACAGATACGCAGTATTTT. Encoded protein: CASSLYGTTSGKGRTDTQYF. Full variable domain (remainder filled in from reference TRBV7-3 and TRBJ2-3): GAGVSQTPSNKVTEKGKYVELRCDPISGHTALYWYRQSLGQGPEFLIYFQGTGAADDSGLPNDRFFAVRPEGSVSTLKIQRTERGDSAVYLCASSLYGTTSGKGRTDTQYFGPGTRLTVL.

This clonotype was counted a few times. This sequence joins TRBV12-3 or TRBV12-4 and TRBJ1-4; D gene unclear. Between the trimmed V and J ends, which lost 3 bases and 10 bases, there was a span of 12 bases. The CDR3 runs 13 residues. This CDR3 reads CASSFGLGGKLFF. The CDR3, as DNA: TGTGCCAGCAGTTTCGGCCTTGGAGGAAAACTGTTTTTT.

The V call is TRBV28, the J call TRBJ2-7; D is ambiguous. Trimming took off 7 bases at V and 1 base at J, with 14 bases between the two ends. The CDR3 runs 14 residues. Germline values: CDR1 MDHEN, CDR2 SYDVKM. CDR3 sequence reads: CASTREVRSYEQYF. The CDR3 nucleotides read TGTGCCAGCACCCGAGAGGTTAGATCCTACGAGCAGTACTTC.

The chain links TRBV21-1 to TRBJ1-1. TRBV21-1 is recorded as a pseudogene. The CDR3 length is 12 residues. CDR3 DNA: TGTGCCAGCAGCGCGCACAACACTGAAGCTTTCTTT. Its translation is CASSAHNTEAFF.

The CDR3 region has the DNA TGTGCCAGCAGCCTAGATCAGCCCCAGCATTTT. As protein: CASSLDQPQHF. The chain joins TRBV28 to TRBJ1-5; D unresolved. Trimming took off 6 bases at V and 5 bases at J, with 5 bases between the two ends. This CDR3 contains 11 residues. The germline V gene encodes CDR1 MDHEN and CDR2 SYDVKM.

CDR3 bases: TGCAGTGCGCCCGGGACACTAACGAACACTGAAGCTTTCTTT. Protein product: CSAPGTLTNTEAFF. The gene calls are TRBV20-1 and TRBJ1-1; a weak D match, TRBD1 (6 bases). Germline CDR1 is DFQATT and CDR2 is SNEGSKA (reference sequence). The ends were cut back, 6 bases at V and 1 base at J, with 15 bases in the middle. The CDR3 is 14 amino acids.